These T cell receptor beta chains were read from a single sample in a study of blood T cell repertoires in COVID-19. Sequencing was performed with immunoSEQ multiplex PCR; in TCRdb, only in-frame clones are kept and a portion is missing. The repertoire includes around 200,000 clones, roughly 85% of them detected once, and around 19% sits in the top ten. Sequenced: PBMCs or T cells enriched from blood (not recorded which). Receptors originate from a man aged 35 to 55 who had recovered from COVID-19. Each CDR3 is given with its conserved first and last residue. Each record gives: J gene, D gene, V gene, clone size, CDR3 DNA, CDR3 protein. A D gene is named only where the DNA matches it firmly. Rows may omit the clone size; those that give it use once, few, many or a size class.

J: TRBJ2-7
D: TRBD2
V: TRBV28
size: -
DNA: TGTGCCAGCAGTTTAACCCCCGGGGCTAGCGGGATATACGAGCAGTACTTC
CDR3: CASSLTPGASGIYEQYF

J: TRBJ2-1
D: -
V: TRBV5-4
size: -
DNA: TGTGCCAGCAGCTTGGCGATGGCGGGAAGCTCCTACAATGAGCAGTTCTTC
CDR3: CASSLAMAGSSYNEQFF

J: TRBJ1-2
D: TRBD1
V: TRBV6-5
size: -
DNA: TGTGCCAGCAGTTACTCCCTGACAGGGGGCTATGGCTACACCTTC
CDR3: CASSYSLTGGYGYTF

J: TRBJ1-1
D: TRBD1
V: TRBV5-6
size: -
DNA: TGTGCCAGCAGGCTACAGGGGGCAGGGACTGAAGCTTTCTTT
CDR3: CASRLQGAGTEAFF

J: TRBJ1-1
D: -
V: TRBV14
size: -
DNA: TGTGCCAGCAGCCAAGGTAGTAACACTGAAGCTTTCTTT
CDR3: CASSQGSNTEAFF

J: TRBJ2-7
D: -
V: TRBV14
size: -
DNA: TGTGCCAGCAGCCAAGCCTATAGGGGTCTCCTCACCTACGAGCAGTACTTC
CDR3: CASSQAYRGLLTYEQYF

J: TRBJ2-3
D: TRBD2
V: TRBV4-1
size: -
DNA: TGCGCCAGCAGCCCACCGACTAGCGGGAGCGCCGCAGATACGCAGTATTTT
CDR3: CASSPPTSGSAADTQYF

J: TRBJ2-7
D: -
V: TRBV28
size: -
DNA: TGTGCAACGGCGGGGTCTCCCGGTTACGAGCAGTACTTC
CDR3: CATAGSPGYEQYF

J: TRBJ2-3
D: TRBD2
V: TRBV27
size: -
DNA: TGTGCCAGCAGTTTCAACTATCTATTCCAGCGGGGGGGATCCACAGATACGCAGTATTTT
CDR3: CASSFNYLFQRGGSTDTQYF

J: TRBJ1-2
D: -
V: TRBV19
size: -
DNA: TGTGCCAGTAGTATAATAAGAGGTGGCTACACCTTC
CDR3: CASSIIRGGYTF

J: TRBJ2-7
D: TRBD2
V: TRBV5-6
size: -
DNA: TGTGCCAGCAGAGTCAGCGGGAGGGGGCACGAGCAGTACTTC
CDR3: CASRVSGRGHEQYF

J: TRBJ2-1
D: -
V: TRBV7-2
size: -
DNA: TGTGCCAGCAGCGCGCCCGGGACTCAAAAGAGGGGTGAGCAGTTCTTC
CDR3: CASSAPGTQKRGEQFF

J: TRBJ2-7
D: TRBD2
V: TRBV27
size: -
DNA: TGTGCCAGCAGTTTAGCGGGGGGATACGAGCAGTACTTC
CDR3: CASSLAGGYEQYF

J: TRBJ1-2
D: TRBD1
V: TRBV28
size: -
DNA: TGTGCCAGCAGTTTGATTACCGACAGGGGGGGTCTCGACTATGGCTACACCTTC
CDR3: CASSLITDRGGLDYGYTF

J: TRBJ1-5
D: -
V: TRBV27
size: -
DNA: TGTGCCAGCAGTCCCGATCGGACAGCTACTAGCAATCAGCCCCAGCATTTT
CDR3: CASSPDRTATSNQPQHF

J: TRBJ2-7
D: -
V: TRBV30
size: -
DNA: TGTGCCTGGAGTCCCCCTAGGAGAGAGCAGTACTTC
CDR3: CAWSPPRREQYF

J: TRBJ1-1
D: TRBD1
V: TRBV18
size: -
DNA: TGTGCCAGCTCACCAATTCTGGGACAGGGGTCGGTTGGCACTGAAGCTTTCTTT
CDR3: CASSPILGQGSVGTEAFF

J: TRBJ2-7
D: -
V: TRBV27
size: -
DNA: TGTGCCAGCAGGAACGTGGGAGGCGGCTACGAGCAGTACTTC
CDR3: CASRNVGGGYEQYF

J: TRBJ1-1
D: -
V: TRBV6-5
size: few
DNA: TGTGCCAGCAGTTACTCGAGGAACACTGAAGCTTTCTTT
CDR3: CASSYSRNTEAFF

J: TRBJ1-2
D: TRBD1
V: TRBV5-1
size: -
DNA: TGCGCCAGCAGCCTATGGACAGGGCTAGGCGATGGCTACACCTTC
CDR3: CASSLWTGLGDGYTF